Below are 5 T cell receptor beta chains sequenced from a single sample in a study of T cell repertoires in cytomegalovirus infection. TCRdb recomputed calls from the reads with MiXCR, one row per CDR3 protein. The sample has 290,000 or so distinct CDR3 sequences; about 8.8% are singletons. Material for sequencing was PBMCs. Every receptor here comes from a human donor in good health (CMV status not recorded). Some clones in this sample may be carry-over from other donors' samples.

This clonotype was detected a few times. This chain uses TRBV6-2 or TRBV6-3 with TRBJ2-5; D gene ambiguous. CDR3 size: 13 residues. From germline, CDR1 is MNHEY and CDR2 SVGEGT. Trimming took off 1 base at V and 1 base at J, with 4 bases between the two ends. CDR3 region: CASSYYSQETQYF. CDR3 in DNA: TGTGCCAGCAGTTACTACAGCCAAGAGACCCAGTACTTC.

This clonotype has just a few counts. This chain joins TRBV6-1 and TRBJ1-1, with unresolved D. V was pared by 7 bases and J by 0 bases, with 12 bases between. The CDR3 covers 14 residues. Looked up from germline, CDR1 is MNHNS and CDR2 is SASEGT. CDR3 sequence (DNA): TGTGCCAGCACCTTGACACCTATGAACACTGAAGCTTTCTTT. It yields the protein CASTLTPMNTEAFF.

This clonotype was seen only a few times. The V gene is TRBV24-1, the J gene TRBJ2-1; 7 nucleotides agree with TRBD1. Germline lookup yields CDR1 KGHDR and CDR2 SFDVKD. V shed 3 bases and J 4 bases; nucleotides not matched to a gene: 8. CDR3 length: 16 amino acids. The CDR3 nucleotides read TGTGCCACCAGTGATGCCCCGGGACAGAGTTACAATGAGCAGTTCTTC. This translates into CATSDAPGQSYNEQFF.

Ten or more counts support this clonotype. The chain joins TRBV10-3 to TRBJ2-1; 11 nucleotides agree with TRBD1. The CDR3 sequence is 13 residues long. Trimming cost V 8 bases and J 7 bases; bases outside gene matches: 4. Germline loops: CDR1 ENHRY, CDR2 SYGVKD. CDR3 loop: CAIPGTGGNEQFF. In DNA, the CDR3 is TGTGCCATCCCGGGGACAGGGGGAAATGAGCAGTTCTTC.

This clonotype was seen many times. This chain joins TRBV6-2 or TRBV6-3 and TRBJ2-7, with TRBD1 identical over 9 bases. This CDR3 is built from 15 residues. Trimming cost V 6 bases and J 0 bases; bases outside gene matches: 6. Germline CDR1 reads MNHEY; CDR2 reads SVGEGT. In DNA form, the CDR3 reads TGTGCCAGCAGCCCCGGGACAGGGTCCTCCTACGAGCAGTACGTC. This encodes CASSPGTGSSYEQYV.